This T cell receptor (beta chain) was obtained from a study of cytomegalovirus exposure and HLA in healthy donors. The ends lost 6 bases at V and 6 bases at J; junction bases unmatched: 9. The length of the CDR3 is 15 residues. Per germline, CDR1 MDHEN and CDR2 SYDVKM. The PCR employed 60 Vbeta primers together with 13 Jbeta primers. Sequencing was performed with immunoSEQ multiplex PCR; in TCRdb, only in-frame clones are kept and a portion is missing. The sample holds around 80,000 clones; roughly 78% are singletons and the top ten take less than 4.5%. This chain uses TRBV28 with TRBJ2-3; 10 bases match TRBD2. This TCR was recovered from a man aged 35 to 55 in good health and CMV-seronegative. Sequencing was carried out using PBMCs. The CDR3 nucleotides are TGTGCCAGCAGCCAGGAGATAGCGGGAGGCGATACGCAGTATTTT. Amino acid sequence: CASSQEIAGGDTQYF.